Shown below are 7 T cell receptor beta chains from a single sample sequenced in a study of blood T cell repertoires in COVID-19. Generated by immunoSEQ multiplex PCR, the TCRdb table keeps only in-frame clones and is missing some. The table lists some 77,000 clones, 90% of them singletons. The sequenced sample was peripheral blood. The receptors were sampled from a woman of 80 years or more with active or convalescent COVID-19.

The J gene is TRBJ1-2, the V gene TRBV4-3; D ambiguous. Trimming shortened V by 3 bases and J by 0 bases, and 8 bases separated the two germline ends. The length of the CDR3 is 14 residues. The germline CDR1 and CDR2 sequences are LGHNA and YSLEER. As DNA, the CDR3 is TGCGCCAGCAGCCACGGTGAAACTAACTATGGCTACACCTTC. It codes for CASSHGETNYGYTF.

The CDR3 nucleotides read TGTGCCATCTGCTCAGTCGCAGGGTCGGTGTCCTACGAGCAGTACTTC. Translating it yields CAICSVAGSVSYEQYF. This chain joins TRBV10-3 and TRBJ2-7; tentatively, D is TRBD1 (5 bases). The CDR3 is 16 amino acids. Trimming stripped 8 bases from V and 1 base from J, with 21 bases between. Germline V gene data show CDR1 as ENHRY and CDR2 as SYGVKD.

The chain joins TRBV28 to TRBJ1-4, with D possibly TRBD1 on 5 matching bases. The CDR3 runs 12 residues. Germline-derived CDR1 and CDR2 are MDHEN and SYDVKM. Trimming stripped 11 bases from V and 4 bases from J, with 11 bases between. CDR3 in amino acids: CASGDYNEKLFF. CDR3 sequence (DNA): TGTGCCTCGGGGGATTATAATGAAAAACTGTTTTTT.

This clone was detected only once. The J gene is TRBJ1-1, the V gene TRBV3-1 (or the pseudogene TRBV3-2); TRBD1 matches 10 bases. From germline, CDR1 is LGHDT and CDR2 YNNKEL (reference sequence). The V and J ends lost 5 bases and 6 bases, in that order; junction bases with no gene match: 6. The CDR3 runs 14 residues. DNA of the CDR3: TGTGCCAGCAGCATAGCCGGGACAGGGGCTGAAGCTTTCTTT. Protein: CASSIAGTGAEAFF.

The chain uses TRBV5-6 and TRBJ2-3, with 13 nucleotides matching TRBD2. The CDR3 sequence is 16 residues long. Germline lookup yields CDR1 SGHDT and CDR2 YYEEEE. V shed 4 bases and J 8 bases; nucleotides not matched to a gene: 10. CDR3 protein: CASSPGTSGTGVTQYF. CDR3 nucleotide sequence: TGTGCCAGCAGCCCCGGGACTAGCGGGACAGGGGTTACGCAGTATTTT.

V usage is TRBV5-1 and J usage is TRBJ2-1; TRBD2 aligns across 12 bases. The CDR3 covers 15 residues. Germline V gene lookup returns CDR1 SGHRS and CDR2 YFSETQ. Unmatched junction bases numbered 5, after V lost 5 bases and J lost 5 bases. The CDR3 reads CASSLAGGLNNEQFF. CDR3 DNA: TGCGCCAGCAGTCTAGCGGGAGGGCTAAACAATGAGCAGTTCTTC.

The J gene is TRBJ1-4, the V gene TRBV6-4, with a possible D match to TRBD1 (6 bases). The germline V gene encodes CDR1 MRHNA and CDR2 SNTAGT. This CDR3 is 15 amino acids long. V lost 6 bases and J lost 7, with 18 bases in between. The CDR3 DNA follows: TGTGCCAGCAGGCGGGGGGCCCTGGCCAGTGAAAAACTGTTTTTT. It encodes CASRRGALASEKLFF.